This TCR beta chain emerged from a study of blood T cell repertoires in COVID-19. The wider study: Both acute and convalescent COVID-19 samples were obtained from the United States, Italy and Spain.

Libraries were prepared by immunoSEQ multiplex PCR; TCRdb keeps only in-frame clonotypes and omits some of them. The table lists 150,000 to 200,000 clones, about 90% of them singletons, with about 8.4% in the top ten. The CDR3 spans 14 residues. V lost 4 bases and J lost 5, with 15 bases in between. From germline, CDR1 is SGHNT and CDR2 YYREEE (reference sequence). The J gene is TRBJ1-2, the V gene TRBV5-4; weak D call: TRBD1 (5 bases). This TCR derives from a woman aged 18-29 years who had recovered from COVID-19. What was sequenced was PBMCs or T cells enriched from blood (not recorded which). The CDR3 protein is CASSEWGDLYGYTF. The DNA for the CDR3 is TGTGCCAGCAGCGAGTGGGGCGATCTTTATGGCTACACCTTC.